The source of this T cell receptor (beta chain) is a study of cytomegalovirus exposure and HLA in healthy donors. PCR used 60 Vbeta primers and 13 Jbeta primers. Only in-frame clones appear in the TCRdb table, and some are missing; sequencing was by immunoSEQ multiplex PCR. The sample yields some 20,000 clones, 60% to 80% seen once. V dropped 4 bases and J dropped 4 bases, with 21 bases sitting between them. Germline V lookup: CDR1 MNHNS, CDR2 SASEGT. There are 17 residues in the CDR3. This chain uses TRBV6-1 with TRBJ2-3, with D perhaps matching TRBD1 (6 bases). This clonotype originated in a man younger than 35 in good health and CMV-seronegative. Sequencing was performed on PBMCs. CDR3 sequence (DNA): TGTGCCAGCAGTGGTGGGGGCAGCGGCCGACTCTCAGATACGCAGTATTTT. Its protein is CASSGGGSGRLSDTQYF.